This T cell receptor beta chain was sequenced in a study of T cells after yellow fever vaccination. With regard to this clonotype: No antigen is known for it.

General study results and limits: Re-detected after boosting: most primary clones, 95% to 98% of CD4 and about 89% of CD8. Some clonotypes were seen in both the CD4 and the CD8 compartments. These made up a small share and likely arose from convergent recombination. Repertoires obtained by FACS sorting could include abundant clonotypes that entered as contaminants from the bulk population.

CDR1 and CDR2 from the germline V gene are LGHDT and YNNKEL (reference sequence). This CDR3 contains 14 residues. The V end lost 4 bases, the J end lost 6 bases, and 13 bases lay between the germline ends. As TCR cDNA was made by 5'RACE template switching, a universal primer site and UMIs were added. In TCRdb, the 5' RACE reads were re-called with MiXCR into one record per CDR3 protein. The top ten hold 2.5% to 4% of the sample, which has a few hundred thousand distinct CDR3 sequences, roughly an eighth seen once. The genes are TRBV3-1 and TRBJ2-1; the D call may be TRBD1 or TRBD2 (6 bases each). The input for sequencing was CD4+ T cells sorted from PBMCs, taken 15 days after the yellow fever booster vaccination. The source of this sequence is a man aged 18 to 30 who received the YFV17D yellow fever vaccine. In DNA, the CDR3 is TGTGCCAGCAGCCCAGGGGACTTCCTCAATGAGCAGTTCTTC. Amino acids: CASSPGDFLNEQFF.